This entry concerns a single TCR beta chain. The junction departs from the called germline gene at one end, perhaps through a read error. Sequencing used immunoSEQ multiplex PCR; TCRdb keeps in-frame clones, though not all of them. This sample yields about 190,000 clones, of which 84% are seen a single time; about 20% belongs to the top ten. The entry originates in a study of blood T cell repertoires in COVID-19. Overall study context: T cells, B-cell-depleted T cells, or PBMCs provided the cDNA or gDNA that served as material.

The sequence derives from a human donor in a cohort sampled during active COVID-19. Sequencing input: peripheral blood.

The CDR3 region is CASSLAGGANDGYTF. In nucleotides, the CDR3 is TGTGCCAGCAGCCTAGCGGGAGGGGCGAACGATGGCTACACCTTC. This sequence joins TRBV7-2 and TRBJ1-2; possible D gene TRBD1, 5 bases. The CDR3 length is 15 residues. Germline assignment: CDR1 SGHTA and CDR2 FQGNSA.